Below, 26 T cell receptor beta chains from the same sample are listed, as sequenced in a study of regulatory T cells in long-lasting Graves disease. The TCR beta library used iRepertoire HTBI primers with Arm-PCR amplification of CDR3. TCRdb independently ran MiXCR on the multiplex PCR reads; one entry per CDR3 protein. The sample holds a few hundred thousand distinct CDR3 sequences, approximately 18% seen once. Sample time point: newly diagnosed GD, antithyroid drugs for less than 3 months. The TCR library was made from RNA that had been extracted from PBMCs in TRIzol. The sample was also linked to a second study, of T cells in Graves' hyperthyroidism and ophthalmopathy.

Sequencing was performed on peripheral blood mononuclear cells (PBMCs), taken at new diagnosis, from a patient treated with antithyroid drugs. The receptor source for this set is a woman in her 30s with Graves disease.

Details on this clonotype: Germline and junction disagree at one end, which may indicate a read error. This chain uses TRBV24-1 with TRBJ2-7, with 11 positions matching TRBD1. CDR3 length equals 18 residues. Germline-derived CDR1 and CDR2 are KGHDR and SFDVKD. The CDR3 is CATSVLDRGRNYSYEQYF. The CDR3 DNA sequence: TGTGCCACCAGTGTTTTGGACAGGGGGCGAAATTACTCCTACGAGCAGTACTTC.

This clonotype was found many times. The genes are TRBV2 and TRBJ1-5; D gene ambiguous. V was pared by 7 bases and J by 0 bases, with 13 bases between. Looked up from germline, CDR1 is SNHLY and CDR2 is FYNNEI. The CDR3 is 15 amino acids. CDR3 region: CASTLDGHSNQPQHF. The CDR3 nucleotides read TGTGCCAGCACCTTAGACGGCCATAGCAATCAGCCCCAGCATTTT.

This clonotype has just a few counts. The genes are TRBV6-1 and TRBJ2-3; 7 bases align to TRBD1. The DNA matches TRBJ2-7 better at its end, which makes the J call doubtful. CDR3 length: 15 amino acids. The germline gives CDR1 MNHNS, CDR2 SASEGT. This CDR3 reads CASSVRTGSSYEQYF. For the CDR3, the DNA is TGTGCCAGCAGTGTTCGGACAGGTAGCTCCTACGAGCAGTACTTC.

CDR3 loop: CASSVDPGPPNGYTF. Written as DNA, the CDR3 is TGTGCCAGCAGCGTAGATCCAGGTCCCCCTAATGGCTACACCTTC. The rearrangement links TRBV9 to TRBJ1-2; D gene unclear. The CDR3 loop spans 15 amino acids. Trimming left V 0 bases short and J 6 bases short, with 15 bases between. Germline CDR1 SGDLS, CDR2 YYNGEE.

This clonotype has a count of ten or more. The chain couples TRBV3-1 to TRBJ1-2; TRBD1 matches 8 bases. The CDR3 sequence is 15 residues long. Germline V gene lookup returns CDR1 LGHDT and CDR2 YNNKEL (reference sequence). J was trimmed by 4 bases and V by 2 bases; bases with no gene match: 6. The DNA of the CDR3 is TGTGCCAGCAGCCAAAGGACAGGGTCCTTCTATGGCTACACCTTC. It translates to CASSQRTGSFYGYTF.

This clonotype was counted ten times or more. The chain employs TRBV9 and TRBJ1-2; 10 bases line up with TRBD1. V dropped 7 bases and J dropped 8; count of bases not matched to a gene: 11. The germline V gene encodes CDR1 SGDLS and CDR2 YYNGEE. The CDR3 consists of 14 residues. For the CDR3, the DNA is TGTGCCAGCCGGGCTGGGACAGGGGCATTAGGCTACACCTTC. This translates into CASRAGTGALGYTF.

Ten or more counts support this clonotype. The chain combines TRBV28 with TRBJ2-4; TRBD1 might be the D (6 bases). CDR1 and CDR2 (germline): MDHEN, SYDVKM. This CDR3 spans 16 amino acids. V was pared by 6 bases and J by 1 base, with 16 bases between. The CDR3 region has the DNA TGTGCCAGCAGGAAAACAGGGAAGGGGGCCAAAAACATTCAGTACTTC. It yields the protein CASRKTGKGAKNIQYF.

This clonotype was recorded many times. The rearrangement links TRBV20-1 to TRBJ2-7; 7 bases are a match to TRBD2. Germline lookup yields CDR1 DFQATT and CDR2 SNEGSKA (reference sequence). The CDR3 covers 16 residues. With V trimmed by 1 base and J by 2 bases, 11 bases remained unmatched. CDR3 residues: CSARGKPLAPPYEQYF. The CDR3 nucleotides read TGCAGTGCTAGAGGGAAGCCACTAGCGCCCCCCTACGAGCAGTACTTC.

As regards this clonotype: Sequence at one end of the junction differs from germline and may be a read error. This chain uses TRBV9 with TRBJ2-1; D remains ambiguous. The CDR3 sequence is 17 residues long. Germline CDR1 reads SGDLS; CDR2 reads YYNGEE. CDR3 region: CASSAALSPASYNEEFF. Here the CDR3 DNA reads TGTGCCAGCAGCGCCGCACTGTCCCCAGCGTCCTACAATGAGGAGTTCTTC.

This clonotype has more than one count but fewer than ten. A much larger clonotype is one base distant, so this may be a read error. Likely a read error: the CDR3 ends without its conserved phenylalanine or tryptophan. CDR3 DNA: TGTGCCAGCAGCTCCAAGGTGGCCCCCGAGGAACTGTTTTTA. Its protein product is CASSSKVAPEELFL. The chain combines TRBV11-1 with TRBJ1-4; no clear D gene. In germline, CDR1 is SGHAT, CDR2 FQDESV (reference sequence). The CDR3 covers 14 residues. Trimming removed 4 bases at V and 12 bases at J, with 18 bases between.

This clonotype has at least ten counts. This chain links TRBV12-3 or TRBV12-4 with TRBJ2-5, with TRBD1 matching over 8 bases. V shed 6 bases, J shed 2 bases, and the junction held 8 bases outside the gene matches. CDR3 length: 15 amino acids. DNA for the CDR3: TGTGCCAGCAGCCCGGACAGGGCCCAACAAGAGACCCAGTACTTC. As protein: CASSPDRAQQETQYF.

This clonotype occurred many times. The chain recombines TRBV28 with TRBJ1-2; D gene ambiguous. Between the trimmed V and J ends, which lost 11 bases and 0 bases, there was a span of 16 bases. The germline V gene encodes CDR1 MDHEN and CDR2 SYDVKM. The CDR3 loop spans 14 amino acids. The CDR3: CAVRTRTSNYGYTF. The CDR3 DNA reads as TGTGCCGTGAGGACCCGGACTTCTAACTATGGCTACACCTTC.

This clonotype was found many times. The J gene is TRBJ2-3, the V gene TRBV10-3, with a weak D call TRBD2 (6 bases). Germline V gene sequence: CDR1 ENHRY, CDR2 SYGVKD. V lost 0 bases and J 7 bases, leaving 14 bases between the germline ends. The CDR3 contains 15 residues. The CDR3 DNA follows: TGTGCCATCAGTGAGTCGGCGGGGAGCATGAATACGCAGTATTTT. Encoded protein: CAISESAGSMNTQYF.

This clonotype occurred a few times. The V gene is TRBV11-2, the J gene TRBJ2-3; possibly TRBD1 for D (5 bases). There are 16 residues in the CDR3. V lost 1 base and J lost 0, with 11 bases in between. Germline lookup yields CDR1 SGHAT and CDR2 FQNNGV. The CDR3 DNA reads TGTGCCAGCAGCTTAGCTAGGGGCCCCAGCACAGATACGCAGTATTTT. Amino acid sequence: CASSLARGPSTDTQYF.

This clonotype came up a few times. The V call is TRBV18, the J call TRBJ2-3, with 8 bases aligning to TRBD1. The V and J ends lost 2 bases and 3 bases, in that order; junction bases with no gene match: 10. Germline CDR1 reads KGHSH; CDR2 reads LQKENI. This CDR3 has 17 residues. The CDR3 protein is CASSPEFRGPFTDTQYF. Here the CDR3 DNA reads TGTGCCAGCTCACCAGAGTTCAGGGGGCCGTTTACAGATACGCAGTATTTT.

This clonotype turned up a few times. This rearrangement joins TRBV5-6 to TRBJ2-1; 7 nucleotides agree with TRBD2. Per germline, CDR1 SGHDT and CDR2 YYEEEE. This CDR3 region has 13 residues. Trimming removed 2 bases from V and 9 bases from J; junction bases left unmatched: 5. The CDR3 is CASSFSGRGEQFF. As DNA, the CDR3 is TGTGCCAGCAGCTTTTCTGGGAGGGGTGAGCAGTTCTTC.

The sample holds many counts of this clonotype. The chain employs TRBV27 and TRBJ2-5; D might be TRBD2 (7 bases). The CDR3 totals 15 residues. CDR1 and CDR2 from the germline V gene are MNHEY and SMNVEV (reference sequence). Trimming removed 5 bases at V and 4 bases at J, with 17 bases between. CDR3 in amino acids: CASSPWEGGRETQYF. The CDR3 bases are TGTGCCAGCAGTCCCTGGGAGGGGGGGAGAGAGACCCAGTACTTC.

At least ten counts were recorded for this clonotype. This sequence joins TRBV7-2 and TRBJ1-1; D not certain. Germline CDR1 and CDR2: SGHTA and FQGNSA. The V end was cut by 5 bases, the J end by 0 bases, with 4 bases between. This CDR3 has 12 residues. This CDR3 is CASSGVNTEAFF. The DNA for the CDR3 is TGTGCCAGCAGCGGAGTGAACACTGAAGCTTTCTTT.

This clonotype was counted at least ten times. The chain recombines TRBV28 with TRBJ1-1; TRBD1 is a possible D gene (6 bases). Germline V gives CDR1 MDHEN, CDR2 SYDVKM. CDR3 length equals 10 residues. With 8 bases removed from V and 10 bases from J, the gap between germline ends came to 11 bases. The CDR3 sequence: CASRTERAFF. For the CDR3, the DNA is TGTGCCAGCCGGACAGAGAGAGCTTTCTTT. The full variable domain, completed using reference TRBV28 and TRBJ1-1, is DVKVTQSSRYLVKRTGEKVFLECVQDMDHENMFWYRQDPGLGLRLIYFSYDVKMKEKGDIPEGYSVSREKKERFSLILESASTNQTSMYLCASRTERAFFGQGTRLTVV.

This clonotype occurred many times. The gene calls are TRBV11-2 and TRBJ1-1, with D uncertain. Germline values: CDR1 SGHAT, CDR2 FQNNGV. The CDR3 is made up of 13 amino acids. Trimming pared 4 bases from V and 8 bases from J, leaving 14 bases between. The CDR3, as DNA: TGTGCCAGCAGCTATGGTCTGGGTGGAGAAGCTTTCTTT. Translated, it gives CASSYGLGGEAFF.

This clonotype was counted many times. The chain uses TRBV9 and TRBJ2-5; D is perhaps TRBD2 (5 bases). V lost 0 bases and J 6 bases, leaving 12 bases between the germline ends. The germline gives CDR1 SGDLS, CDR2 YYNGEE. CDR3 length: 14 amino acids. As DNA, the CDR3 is TGTGCCAGCAGCGTAGCTGCGAGAGGGCAGACCCAGTACTTC. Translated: CASSVAARGQTQYF.

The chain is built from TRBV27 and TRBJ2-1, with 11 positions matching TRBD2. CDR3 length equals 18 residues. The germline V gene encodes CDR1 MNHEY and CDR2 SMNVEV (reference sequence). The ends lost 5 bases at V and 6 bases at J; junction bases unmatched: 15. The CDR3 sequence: CASSPPPPTSGSTNEQFF. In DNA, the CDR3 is TGTGCCAGCAGTCCACCGCCCCCAACTAGCGGGAGCACCAATGAGCAGTTCTTC.

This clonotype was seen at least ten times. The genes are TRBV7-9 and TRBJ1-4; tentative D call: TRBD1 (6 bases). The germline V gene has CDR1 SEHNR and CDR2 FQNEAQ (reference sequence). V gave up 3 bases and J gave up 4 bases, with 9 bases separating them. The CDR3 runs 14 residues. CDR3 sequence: CASSFGQYNEKLFF. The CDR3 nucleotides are TGTGCCAGCAGCTTCGGACAGTATAATGAAAAACTGTTTTTT.

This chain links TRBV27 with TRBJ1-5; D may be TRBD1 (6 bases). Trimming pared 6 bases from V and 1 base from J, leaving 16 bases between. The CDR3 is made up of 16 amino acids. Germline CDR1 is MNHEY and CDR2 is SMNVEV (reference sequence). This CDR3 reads CASRKNRALSNQPQHF. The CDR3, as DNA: TGTGCCAGCAGAAAGAACAGGGCCTTAAGCAATCAGCCCCAGCATTTT.

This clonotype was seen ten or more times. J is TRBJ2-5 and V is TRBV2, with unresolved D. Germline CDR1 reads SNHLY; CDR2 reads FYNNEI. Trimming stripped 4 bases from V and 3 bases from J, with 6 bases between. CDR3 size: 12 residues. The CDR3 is CASSVREETQYF. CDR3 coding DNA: TGTGCCAGCAGTGTACGGGAAGAGACCCAGTACTTC.

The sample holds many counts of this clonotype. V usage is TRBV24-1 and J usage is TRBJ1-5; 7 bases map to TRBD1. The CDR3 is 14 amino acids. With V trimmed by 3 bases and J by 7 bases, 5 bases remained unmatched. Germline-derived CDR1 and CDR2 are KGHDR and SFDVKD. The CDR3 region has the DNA TGTGCCACCAGTGATGGACAGGTCGGGCAGCCCCAGCATTTT. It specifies CATSDGQVGQPQHF.